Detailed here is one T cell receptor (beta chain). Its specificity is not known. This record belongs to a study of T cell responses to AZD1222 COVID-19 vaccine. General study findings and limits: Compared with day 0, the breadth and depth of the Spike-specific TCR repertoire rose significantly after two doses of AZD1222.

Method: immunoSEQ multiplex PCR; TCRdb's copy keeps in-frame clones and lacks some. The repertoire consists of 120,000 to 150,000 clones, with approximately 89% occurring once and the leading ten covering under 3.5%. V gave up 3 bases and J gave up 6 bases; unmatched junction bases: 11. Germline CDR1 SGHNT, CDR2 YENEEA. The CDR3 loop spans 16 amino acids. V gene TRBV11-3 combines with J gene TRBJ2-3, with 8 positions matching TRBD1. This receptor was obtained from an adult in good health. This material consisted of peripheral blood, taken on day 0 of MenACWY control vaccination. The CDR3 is CASSLNAGGAVDTQYF. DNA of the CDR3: TGTGCCAGCAGCTTGAACGCAGGGGGCGCGGTGGATACGCAGTATTTT. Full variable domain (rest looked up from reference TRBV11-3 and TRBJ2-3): EAGVVQSPRYKIIEKKQPVAFWCNPISGHNTLYWYLQNLGQGPELLIRYENEEAVDDSQLPKDRFSAERLKGVDSTLKIQPAELGDSAVYLCASSLNAGGAVDTQYFGPGTRLTVL.